The clone carrying this TCR beta chain was picked up one time. The sample belongs to a study of control samples from healthy donors and cancer patients. Repertoires were generated with immunoSEQ multiplex PCR, while TCRdb's copy carries only in-frame clones and drops some. This sample has more than 65,000 clones, with about 87% found just once. The sequence derives from an older woman with head and neck cancer. Sequenced material: PBMCs.

DNA for the CDR3: TGTGCCAGCAGTCCAAGACAGGGGAGGTTAGCGGGAGGGGGCACCGGGGAGCTGTTTTTT. It specifies CASSPRQGRLAGGGTGELFF. This sequence joins TRBV27 and TRBJ2-2; the match to TRBD2 covers 11 bases. Germline values: CDR1 MNHEY, CDR2 SMNVEV (reference sequence). The CDR3 sequence is 20 residues long. The V and J ends lost 5 bases and 4 bases, in that order; junction bases with no gene match: 18.